Listed here is a single T cell receptor (beta chain). Its antigen is undetermined. The data stem from a study of cytomegalovirus exposure and HLA in healthy donors. Whole-study results and caveats: Later analysis demonstrated an association between a missense DCLRE1C variant and TCR beta V- and J-gene trimming. Reported findings show TCR beta sequences accurately forecast HLA-A and HLA-B alleles in most subjects. After further analysis at a later stage, roughly 16,000 TCR beta sequences were associated with HLA alleles at 0.05 false discovery rate. The study put some 150 TCR beta chains on its list as cytomegalovirus-associated.

Trimming cost V 3 bases and J 7 bases; bases outside gene matches: 8. The germline gives CDR1 LNHDA, CDR2 SQIVND (reference sequence). This CDR3 contains 15 residues. The PCR had 60 Vbeta and 13 Jbeta primers. TCRdb's copy holds only in-frame clones and misses some; the assay was immunoSEQ multiplex PCR. Among 85,000 to 90,000 clones listed, 85% were seen once. The source material was PBMCs. V usage is TRBV19 and J usage is TRBJ1-5; 8 bases agree with TRBD1. This TCR came from a man aged 35 to 55 in good health and CMV-seropositive. CDR3 protein: CASSIFPGGQQPQHF. The CDR3 nucleotides are TGTGCCAGTAGTATCTTTCCAGGGGGCCAACAGCCCCAGCATTTT.